Described below is a single T cell receptor (beta chain) sequence and its context. Only a few counts were recorded for this clonotype. Its antigen is still unknown. The record has no base qualities; no much larger clone is one base away. Counted from cysteine to phenylalanine, this CDR3 has 14 amino acids. The kept DNA is CDR3 alone, 42 bases in frame from the first base. CDR1 and CDR2 were assigned from the germline V gene as SGHVS and FQNEAQ. V sheds 5 bases and J sheds 4 bases, leaving 14 bases between their ends. These data are taken from a study of chronic HIV infection and antiretroviral therapy (dated by TCRdb to between 2014 and 2017). Library preparation was by 5' RACE. TCRdb names Illumina MiSeq as the instrument used. TCRdb reworked the public reads: Q25 trimming with fastp, MiXCR clone assembly, productive beta chains retained. Every CDR3 protein is listed once, alongside the most common genes and DNA of its rows. The sample has 39,000 or so distinct CDR3 sequences on record, more than 8% of them singletons. The ten largest clones capture about 3% of the sample.

Sequenced material: peripheral blood. The sequence derives from an adult who had HIV and had not received antiretroviral therapy, or was an uninfected healthy control (not recorded which). The V and J segments used are TRBV7-8 and TRBJ1-1; no D segment can be confidently identified. Here the CDR3 is given as CASSQKRVPTEAFF. The bases read TGTGCCAGCAGCCAAAAAAGGGTACCCACTGAAGCTTTCTTT.